This TCR beta chain was sequenced in a study of blood T cell repertoires in COVID-19. There are 14 residues in the CDR3. V lost 0 bases to trimming and J lost 5 bases, with 5 bases between them. Germline V CDR1 and CDR2: MNHEY, SVGAGI. Here immunoSEQ multiplex PCR was the method, and the copy in TCRdb shows in-frame clones only, minus some. The table lists approximately 60,000 clones, around 79% of them singletons. The chain uses TRBV6-5 and TRBJ1-6; D not certain. This sequence was found in a man between 60 and 75 years old with acute or convalescent COVID-19. Specimen: peripheral blood. The CDR3 spells CASSYSFNNSPLHF. The CDR3 DNA reads TGTGCCAGCAGTTACTCGTTTAATAATTCACCCCTCCACTTT.